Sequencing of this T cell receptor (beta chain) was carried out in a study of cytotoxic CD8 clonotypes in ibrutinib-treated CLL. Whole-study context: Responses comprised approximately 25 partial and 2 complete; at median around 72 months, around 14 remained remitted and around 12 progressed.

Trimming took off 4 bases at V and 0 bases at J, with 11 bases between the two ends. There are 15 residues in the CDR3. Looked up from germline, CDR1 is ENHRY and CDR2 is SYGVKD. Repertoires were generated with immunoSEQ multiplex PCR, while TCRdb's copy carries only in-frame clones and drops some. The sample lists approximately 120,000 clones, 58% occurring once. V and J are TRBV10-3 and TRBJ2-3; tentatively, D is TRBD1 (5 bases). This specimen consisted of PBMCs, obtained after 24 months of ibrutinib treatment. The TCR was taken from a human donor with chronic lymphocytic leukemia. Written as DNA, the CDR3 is TGTGCCATCAGTGTGGGGCAGTCTAGCACAGATACGCAGTATTTT. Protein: CAISVGQSSTDTQYF.